The 25 T cell receptor beta chains given below trace back to one sample, sequenced in a study of blood T cells in healthy people across ages. A sample-barcoded 5' primer and a J-beta primer mix were used in a second PCR of about 7 to 12 cycles. One entry per CDR3 protein, called by TCRdb with MiXCR from the 5' RACE reads. Here the sample spans approximately 600,000 distinct CDR3 sequences, under 70% being singletons. The sequenced material came from blood. These receptor sequences come from a man in his sixties in good health.

Only a few counts were recorded for this clonotype. This chain connects TRBV20-1 to TRBJ1-6, with D possibly being TRBD1 (5 bases). CDR3 length equals 13 residues. Germline-derived CDR1 and CDR2 are DFQATT and SNEGSKA (reference sequence). V dropped 5 bases and J dropped 9 bases, with 14 bases sitting between them. This CDR3 is CSALRQGGSPLHF. The CDR3 coding sequence is TGCAGTGCTCTCCGGCAGGGTGGTTCACCCCTCCACTTT.

This chain links TRBV5-4 with TRBJ2-6, with D perhaps matching TRBD1 (5 bases). Germline lookup yields CDR1 SGHNT and CDR2 YYREEE (reference sequence). V was pared by 4 bases and J by 0 bases, with 23 bases between. This CDR3 contains 20 residues. CDR3 sequence (DNA): TGTGCCAGCAGCCGTAACTACAGGAATCCCTCTGGCTCTGGGGCCAACGTCCTGACTTTC. Its protein is CASSRNYRNPSGSGANVLTF.

CDR3 nucleotides: TGTGCCAGCAGTACTACAAGACAGGGACCCTCCTACGAGCAGTACTTC. Amino acids: CASSTTRQGPSYEQYF. The chain couples TRBV28 to TRBJ2-7; 7 bases are shared with TRBD1. CDR3 length equals 16 residues. V lost 5 bases to trimming and J lost 0 bases; unmatched junction nucleotides: 10. CDR1 and CDR2 from the germline V gene are MDHEN and SYDVKM.

The chain is built from TRBV20-1 and TRBJ2-7; 9 nucleotides match TRBD2. Germline V gives CDR1 DFQATT, CDR2 SNEGSKA (reference sequence). The CDR3 runs 13 residues. After removal of 6 bases from V and 3 bases from J, the junction contained 6 bases not matched to a gene. The CDR3 DNA sequence: TGCAGTGCACCCCCGCGGGGGGGCTACGAGCAGTACTTC. It yields the protein CSAPPRGGYEQYF.

The rearrangement uses TRBV29-1 and TRBJ1-1, with D maybe TRBD1 (6 bases). This CDR3 region has 14 residues. V gave up 4 bases and J gave up 1 base, with 13 bases separating them. Germline CDR1 is SQVTM and CDR2 is ANQGSEA. The CDR3 reads CSVGGGHPNTEAFF. The CDR3 bases are TGCAGCGTTGGCGGGGGACACCCGAACACTGAAGCTTTCTTT.

A few counts support this clonotype. The CDR3 region is CASSLTGDSTDTQYF. CDR3 coding DNA: TGTGCCAGCAGTCTGACAGGGGACAGCACAGATACGCAGTATTTT. This sequence joins TRBV12-3 or TRBV12-4 and TRBJ2-3; 8 bases fit TRBD1. This CDR3 region has 15 residues. The trim removed 5 bases at V and 0 bases at J, leaving 4 bases unmatched.

This chain connects TRBV20-1 to TRBJ2-4; the D gene is possibly TRBD1 (8 bases). CDR3 length: 13 residues. The ends were cut back, 6 bases at V and 6 bases at J, with 15 bases in the middle. CDR1 is DFQATT, CDR2 SNEGSKA, per germline (reference sequence). The CDR3: CSATTGGGNIQYF. The CDR3 bases are TGCAGTGCAACCACAGGGGGGGGAAACATTCAGTACTTC.

The rearrangement uses TRBV12-5 and TRBJ2-7; tentatively, D is TRBD1 or TRBD2 (6 bases each). V lost 6 bases, J lost 1 base, and 13 bases lay in between. Germline V gives CDR1 LGHNT, CDR2 FRNRAP. The CDR3 has 14 residues. The CDR3 nucleotides read TGTGCTAGTGGCCCGGGGGCCGAATCCTACGAGCAGTACTTC. This gives the protein CASGPGAESYEQYF. The full variable domain, its missing parts supplied by reference TRBV12-5 and TRBJ2-7, is DARVTQTPRHKVTEMGQEVTMRCQPILGHNTVFWYRQTMMQGLELLAYFRNRAPLDDSGMPKDRFSAEMPDATLATLKIQPSEPRDSAVYFCASGPGAESYEQYFGPGTRLTVT.

The table lists this clonotype with a count of one. The chain couples TRBV4-1 to TRBJ1-5; no firm D call. The CDR3 length is 17 residues. Germline V gives CDR1 MGHRA, CDR2 YSYEKL. V was clipped by 5 bases and J by 0 bases, with 17 bases between them. CDR3 nucleotides: TGCGCCAGCAGCTCTACCCCGCAGGCACATAGCAATCAGCCCCAGCATTTT. Amino acids: CASSSTPQAHSNQPQHF.

A remark on this clonotype: The junction and the germline gene differ at one end; a read error may be behind it. The chain combines TRBV3-1 with TRBJ2-3; no firm D call. The CDR3 is 14 amino acids. Germline lookup yields CDR1 LGHDT and CDR2 YNNKEL (reference sequence). The chain's CDR3 is CASSQVASSDTRYF. The CDR3 nucleotides are TGTGCCAGCAGCCAAGTGGCAAGTTCGGATACGCGGTATTTT.

The chain recombines TRBV14 with TRBJ2-4; D may correspond to TRBD1 or TRBD2 (5 bases each). The length of the CDR3 is 13 residues. V was trimmed by 5 bases and J by 7 bases, leaving 12 bases between them. Germline V gene lookup returns CDR1 SGHDN and CDR2 FVKESK. The CDR3 loop reads CASSAQAGNIQYF. The CDR3 bases are TGTGCCAGCAGCGCACAGGCGGGTAACATTCAGTACTTC. Supplemented by reference TRBV14 and TRBJ2-4, the full variable domain reads EAGVTQFPSHSVIEKGQTVTLRCDPISGHDNLYWYRRVMGKEIKFLLHFVKESKQDESGMPNNRFLAERTGGTYSTLKVQPAELEDSGVYFCASSAQAGNIQYFGAGTRLSVL.

The chain couples TRBV7-9 to TRBJ2-7; no definite D call. The CDR3 is 14 amino acids. Germline V lookup: CDR1 SEHNR, CDR2 FQNEAQ (reference sequence). Trimming took off 5 bases at V and 4 bases at J, with 15 bases between the two ends. This CDR3 is CASSPTRNRYEQYF. CDR3 bases: TGTGCCAGCAGCCCCACCAGGAACCGTTACGAGCAGTACTTC.

The table lists this clonotype with a few counts. The CDR3 DNA reads as TGTGCCAGTAGTCCAGGGACAGGGGGCTATCAGCCCCAGCATTTT. This encodes CASSPGTGGYQPQHF. This rearrangement joins TRBV19 to TRBJ1-5; 12 nucleotides align to TRBD1. With V trimmed by 5 bases and J by 5 bases, 4 bases remained unmatched. The CDR3 spans 15 residues. CDR1 is LNHDA and CDR2 is SQIVND in the germline V gene (reference sequence).

V and J are TRBV4-2 and TRBJ2-7; 10 nucleotides align to TRBD1. The trim removed 4 bases at V and 0 bases at J, leaving 6 bases unmatched. CDR3 length: 16 residues. Germline V gene lookup returns CDR1 LGHNA and CDR2 YNFKEQ. The chain's CDR3 is CASSPGQGQNSYEQYF. CDR3 nucleotides: TGTGCCAGCAGCCCGGGACAGGGGCAAAACTCCTACGAGCAGTACTTC.

The chain carries TRBV29-1 and TRBJ2-1; a weak D match, TRBD2 (5 bases). Matching the DNA end better, TRBJ2-7 makes the J call doubtful. CDR1 and CDR2 (germline): SQVTM, ANQGSEA. The length of the CDR3 is 15 residues. The CDR3 reads CSVEEAESSYNEQYF. CDR3 coding DNA: TGCAGCGTTGAAGAAGCGGAGAGCTCCTACAATGAGCAGTACTTC.

The chain is built from TRBV12-3 or TRBV12-4 and TRBJ2-5; unclear D gene. The CDR3 runs to 15 residues. V lost 3 bases, J lost 0 bases, and 11 bases lay in between. The CDR3 DNA reads TGTGCCAGCAGTTTGACTTCAGTCTACCAAGAGACCCAGTACTTC. Protein sequence: CASSLTSVYQETQYF.

V is TRBV6-5 and J is TRBJ2-1; TRBD2 matches 9 bases. Germline values: CDR1 MNHEY, CDR2 SVGAGI. Unmatched junction bases numbered 4, after V lost 6 bases and J lost 4 bases. The CDR3 spans 14 residues. The CDR3 reads CASRGTSWYNEQFF. The CDR3 DNA sequence: TGTGCCAGCAGAGGGACTAGCTGGTACAATGAGCAGTTCTTC.

The chain couples TRBV6-6 to TRBJ1-2; unclear D gene. CDR1 and CDR2 from the germline V gene are MNHNY and SVGAGI (reference sequence). CDR3 length: 14 amino acids. V was clipped by 6 bases and J by 5 bases, with 16 bases between them. The CDR3 DNA sequence: TGTGCCAGCAGCCGGACGGATTCTATTTATGGCTACACCTTC. Its protein product is CASSRTDSIYGYTF.

The chain uses TRBV6-6 and TRBJ1-5, with D possibly TRBD1 on 6 matching bases. The V end lost 0 bases, the J end lost 4 bases, and 16 bases lay between the germline ends. There are 17 residues in the CDR3. CDR1 and CDR2 (germline): MNHNY, SVGAGI (reference sequence). CDR3 sequence reads: CASSYSGGGWGNQPQHF. The CDR3 DNA sequence: TGTGCCAGCAGTTACTCGGGTGGGGGCTGGGGGAATCAGCCCCAGCATTTT.

The chain recombines TRBV10-3 with TRBJ2-5; 8 bases map to TRBD1. The junction had 9 bases not matched to a gene; V was cut back by 4 bases and J by 2 bases. This CDR3 contains 16 residues. The V gene's germline CDR1 is ENHRY and CDR2 SYGVKD. The CDR3 DNA reads TGTGCCATCAGTGTATTCGGACAGGGTGGGCAAGAGACCCAGTACTTC. Protein sequence: CAISVFGQGGQETQYF.

The count of this clonotype is one. The chain is built from TRBV5-6 and TRBJ2-1, with TRBD1 matching over 8 bases. The CDR3 runs to 16 residues. The germline CDR1 and CDR2 sequences are SGHDT and YYEEEE. The V segment lost 2 bases and the J segment 5 bases; nucleotides outside the gene matches: 9. DNA for the CDR3: TGTGCCAGCAGCTTTTTGACAGGGGTTTCCGACAATGAGCAGTTCTTC. Translation: CASSFLTGVSDNEQFF.

The CDR3 region is CSARKAGLGETQYF. CDR3 DNA sequence: TGCAGTGCTAGAAAGGCAGGGTTGGGAGAGACCCAGTACTTC. The rearrangement links TRBV20-1 to TRBJ2-5; tentatively, D is TRBD1 (5 bases). The CDR3 consists of 14 residues. The germline V gene has CDR1 DFQATT and CDR2 SNEGSKA (reference sequence). Trimming left V 2 bases short and J 4 bases short, with 14 bases between.

CDR3 region: CASSEMFGEKLFF. In DNA form, the CDR3 reads TGTGCCAGCAGTGAAATGTTCGGTGAAAAACTGTTTTTT. V usage is TRBV2 and J usage is TRBJ1-4; D is undetermined. Trimming cost V 2 bases and J 7 bases, with 8 bases left between them. CDR1 is SNHLY and CDR2 is FYNNEI in the germline V gene. The CDR3 is 13 residues long.

The sample holds a few counts of this clonotype. J is TRBJ2-5 and V is TRBV20-1; D is perhaps TRBD2 (6 bases). Germline CDR1 is DFQATT and CDR2 is SNEGSKA (reference sequence). The length of the CDR3 is 17 residues. V shed 3 bases and J shed 5 bases, with 25 bases lying between them. The CDR3 coding sequence is TGCAGTGCTAGTGCGCCGGACCGGGACTTCCAGGTGGAGACCCAGTACTTC. Its protein is CSASAPDRDFQVETQYF.

CDR3: CAISDDYEQYF. The CDR3 DNA reads TGTGCCATCAGTGACGACTACGAGCAGTACTTC. The V call is TRBV10-3, the J call TRBJ2-7; no definite D call. The V end lost 3 bases, the J end lost 3 bases, and 3 bases lay between the germline ends. This CDR3 spans 11 amino acids. The germline V gene has CDR1 ENHRY and CDR2 SYGVKD.